This T cell receptor beta chain was sequenced in a study of blood T cell repertoires in COVID-19. Study details: There were acute and convalescent COVID-19 samples, and they came from the United States, Italy and Spain. In each case, the material was cDNA or gDNA derived from T cells, B-cell-depleted T cells, or PBMCs.

Individuals drawn from around 25 US areas were about 18 to 95 years old. Membership in each cohort depended on participant-reported clinical history. Assay used: immunoSEQ multiplex PCR; TCRdb lists only in-frame clones, some missing. The profile shows approximately 240,000 clones, roughly nine tenths of them singletons. The V segment lost 5 bases and the J segment 0 bases; nucleotides outside the gene matches: 9. CDR3 size: 16 residues. Germline CDR1 reads PRHDT; CDR2 reads FYEKMQ (reference sequence). The sequencing sample was made of PBMCs or T cells enriched from blood (not recorded which). The chain carries TRBV13 and TRBJ2-7; 8 bases match TRBD2. The TCR originated in a woman under 30 in a cohort exposed to, infected with or recovered from COVID-19 (not recorded which). CDR3 in DNA: TGTGCCAGCAGCCGCCGGGCGGGAGGTCTCTCCTACGAGCAGTACTTC. Protein sequence: CASSRRAGGLSYEQYF.